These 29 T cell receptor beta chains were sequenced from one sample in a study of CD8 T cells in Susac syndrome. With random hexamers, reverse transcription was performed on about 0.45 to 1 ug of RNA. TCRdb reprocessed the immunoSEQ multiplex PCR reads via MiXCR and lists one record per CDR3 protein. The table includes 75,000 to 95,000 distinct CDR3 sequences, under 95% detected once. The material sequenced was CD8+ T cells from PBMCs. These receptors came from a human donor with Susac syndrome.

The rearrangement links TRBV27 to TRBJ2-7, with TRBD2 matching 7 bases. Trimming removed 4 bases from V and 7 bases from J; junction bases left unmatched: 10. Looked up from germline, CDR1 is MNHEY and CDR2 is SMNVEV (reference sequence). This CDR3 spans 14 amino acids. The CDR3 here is CASSWRAGAVEQYF. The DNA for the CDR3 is TGTGCCAGCAGTTGGAGGGCGGGAGCGGTGGAGCAGTACTTC.

The CDR3 region is CSARDIDRGPSYNEQFF. The CDR3 nucleotides read TGCAGTGCTAGAGATATTGACAGGGGGCCGTCCTACAATGAGCAGTTCTTC. The chain uses TRBV20-1 and TRBJ2-1; TRBD1 matches at 10 bases. The CDR3 runs 17 residues. V shed 0 bases, J shed 1 base, and the junction held 6 bases outside the gene matches. CDR1 and CDR2 (germline): DFQATT, SNEGSKA (reference sequence).

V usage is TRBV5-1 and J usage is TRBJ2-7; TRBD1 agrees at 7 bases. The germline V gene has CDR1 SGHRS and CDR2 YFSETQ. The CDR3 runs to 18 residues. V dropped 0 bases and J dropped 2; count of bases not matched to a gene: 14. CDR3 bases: TGCGCCAGCAGCTTGGCCTTTAATTCGAGACAGGGCCCCTACGAGCAGTACTTC. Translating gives CASSLAFNSRQGPYEQYF. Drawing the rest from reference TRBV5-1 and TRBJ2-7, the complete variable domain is KAGVTQTPRYLIKTRGQQVTLSCSPISGHRSVSWYQQTPGQGLQFLFEYFSETQRNKGNFPGRFSGRQFSNSRSEMNVSTLELGDSALYLCASSLAFNSRQGPYEQYFGPGTRLTVT.

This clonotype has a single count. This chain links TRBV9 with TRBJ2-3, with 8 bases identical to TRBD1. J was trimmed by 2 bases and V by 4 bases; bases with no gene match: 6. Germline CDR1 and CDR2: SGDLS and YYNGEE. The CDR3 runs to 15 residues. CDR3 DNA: TGTGCCAGCAGCATTCAGGGGGCGCCCACAGATACGCAGTATTTT. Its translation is CASSIQGAPTDTQYF. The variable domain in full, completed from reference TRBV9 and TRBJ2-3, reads DSGVTQTPKHLITATGQRVTLRCSPRSGDLSVYWYQQSLDQGLQFLIQYYNGEERAKGNILERFSAQQFPDLHSELNLSSLELGDSALYFCASSIQGAPTDTQYFGPGTRLTVL.

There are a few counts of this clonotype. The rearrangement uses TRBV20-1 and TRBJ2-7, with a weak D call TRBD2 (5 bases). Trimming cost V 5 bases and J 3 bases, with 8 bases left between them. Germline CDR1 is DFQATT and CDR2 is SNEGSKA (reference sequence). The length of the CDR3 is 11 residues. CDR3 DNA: TGCAGTGCTTCAAGCGGCTACGAGCAGTACTTC. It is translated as CSASSGYEQYF.

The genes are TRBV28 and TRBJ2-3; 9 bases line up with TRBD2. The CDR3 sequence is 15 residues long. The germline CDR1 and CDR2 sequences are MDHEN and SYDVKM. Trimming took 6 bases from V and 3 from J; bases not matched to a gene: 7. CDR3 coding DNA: TGTGCCAGCAGCCGAAGGACTAGCGTTACAGATACGCAGTATTTT. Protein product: CASSRRTSVTDTQYF.

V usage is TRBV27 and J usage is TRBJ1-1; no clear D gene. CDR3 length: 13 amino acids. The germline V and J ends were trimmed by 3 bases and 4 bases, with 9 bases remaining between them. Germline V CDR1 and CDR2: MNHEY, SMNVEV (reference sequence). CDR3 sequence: CASSFQEGTEAFF. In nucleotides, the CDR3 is TGTGCCAGCAGTTTTCAAGAGGGCACTGAAGCTTTCTTT.

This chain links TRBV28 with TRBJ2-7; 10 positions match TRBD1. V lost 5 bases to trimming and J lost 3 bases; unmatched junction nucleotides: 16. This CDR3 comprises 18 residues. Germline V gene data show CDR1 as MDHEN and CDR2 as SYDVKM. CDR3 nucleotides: TGTGCCAGCAGTCCTAACCCGGGACAGGGGCTTATTTTCTACGAGCAGTACTTC. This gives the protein CASSPNPGQGLIFYEQYF.

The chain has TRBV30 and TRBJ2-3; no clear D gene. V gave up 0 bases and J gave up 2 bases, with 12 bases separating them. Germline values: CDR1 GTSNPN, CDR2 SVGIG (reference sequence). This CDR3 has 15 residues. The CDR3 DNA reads TGTGCCTGGAGTGTGAGGTGGGCAGCCACAGATACGCAGTATTTT. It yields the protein CAWSVRWAATDTQYF.

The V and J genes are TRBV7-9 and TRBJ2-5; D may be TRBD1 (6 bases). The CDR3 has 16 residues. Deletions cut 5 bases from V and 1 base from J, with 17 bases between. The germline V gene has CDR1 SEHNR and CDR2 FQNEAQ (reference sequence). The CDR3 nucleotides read TGTGCCAGCAGCGCCGCCGGGATAGGGGGCCAAGAGACCCAGTACTTC. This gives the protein CASSAAGIGGQETQYF.

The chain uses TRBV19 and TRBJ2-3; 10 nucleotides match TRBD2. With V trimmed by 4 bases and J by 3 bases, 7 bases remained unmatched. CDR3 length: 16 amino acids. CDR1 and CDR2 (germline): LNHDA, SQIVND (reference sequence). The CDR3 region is CASSTPSGGGTDTQYF. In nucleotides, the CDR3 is TGTGCCAGTAGTACCCCTAGCGGGGGTGGGACAGATACGCAGTATTTT.

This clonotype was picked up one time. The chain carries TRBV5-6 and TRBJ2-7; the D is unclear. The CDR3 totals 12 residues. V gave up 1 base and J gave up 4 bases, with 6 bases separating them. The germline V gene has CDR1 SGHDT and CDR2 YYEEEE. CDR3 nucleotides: TGTGCCAGCAGCTTGTGGCTTTACGAGCAGTACTTC. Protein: CASSLWLYEQYF. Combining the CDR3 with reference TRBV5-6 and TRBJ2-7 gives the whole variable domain DAGVTQSPTHLIKTRGQQVTLRCSPKSGHDTVSWYQQALGQGPQFIFQYYEEEERQRGNFPDRFSGHQFPNYSSELNVNALLLGDSALYLCASSLWLYEQYFGPGTRLTVT.

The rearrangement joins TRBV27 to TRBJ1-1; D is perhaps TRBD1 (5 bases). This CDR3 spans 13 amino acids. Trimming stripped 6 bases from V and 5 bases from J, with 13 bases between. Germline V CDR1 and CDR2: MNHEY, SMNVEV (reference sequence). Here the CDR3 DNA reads TGTGCCAGCAGACCCACGGACATTACTGAAGCTTTCTTT. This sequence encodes CASRPTDITEAFF.

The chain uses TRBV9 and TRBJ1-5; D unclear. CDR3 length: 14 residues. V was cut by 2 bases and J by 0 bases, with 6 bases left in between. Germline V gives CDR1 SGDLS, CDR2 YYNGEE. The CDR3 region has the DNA TGTGCCAGCAGCGTTAGTTATAGCAATCAGCCCCAGCATTTT. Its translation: CASSVSYSNQPQHF.

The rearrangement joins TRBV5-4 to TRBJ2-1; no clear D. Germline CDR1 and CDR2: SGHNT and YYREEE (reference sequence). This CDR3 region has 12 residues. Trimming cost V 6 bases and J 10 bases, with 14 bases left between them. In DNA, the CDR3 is TGTGCCAGCACCTCTGGCGTACGCGAGCAGTTCTTC. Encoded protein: CASTSGVREQFF. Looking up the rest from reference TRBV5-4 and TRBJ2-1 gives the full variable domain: ETGVTQSPTHLIKTRGQQVTLRCSSQSGHNTVSWYQQALGQGPQFIFQYYREEENGRGNFPPRFSGLQFPNYSSELNVNALELDDSALYLCASTSGVREQFFGPGTRLTVL.

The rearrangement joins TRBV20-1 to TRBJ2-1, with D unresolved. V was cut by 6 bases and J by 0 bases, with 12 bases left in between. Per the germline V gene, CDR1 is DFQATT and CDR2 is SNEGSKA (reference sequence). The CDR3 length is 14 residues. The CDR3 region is CSASPLNSYNEQFF. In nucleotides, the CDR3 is TGCAGTGCAAGCCCCCTGAACTCCTACAATGAGCAGTTCTTC.

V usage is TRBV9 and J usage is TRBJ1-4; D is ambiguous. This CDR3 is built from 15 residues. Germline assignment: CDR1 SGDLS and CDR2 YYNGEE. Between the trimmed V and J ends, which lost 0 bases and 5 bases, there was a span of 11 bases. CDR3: CASSVAQSHNEKLFF. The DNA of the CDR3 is TGTGCCAGCAGCGTAGCTCAGTCACACAATGAAAAACTGTTTTTT.

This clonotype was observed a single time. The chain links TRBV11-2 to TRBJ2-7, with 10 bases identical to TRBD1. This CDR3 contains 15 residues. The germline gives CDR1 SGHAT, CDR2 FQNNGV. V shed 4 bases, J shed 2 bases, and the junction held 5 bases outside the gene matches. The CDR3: CASSSTGTGAYEQYF. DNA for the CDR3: TGTGCCAGCAGCTCAACCGGGACAGGGGCCTACGAGCAGTACTTC.

The CDR3 spells CASSVDGGIYGYTF. CDR3 nucleotide sequence: TGTGCCAGCAGCGTGGACGGGGGGATATATGGCTACACCTTC. This chain connects TRBV9 to TRBJ1-2, with D perhaps TRBD1 (5 bases). Germline V gene sequence: CDR1 SGDLS, CDR2 YYNGEE. The CDR3 totals 14 residues. V was trimmed by 2 bases and J by 5 bases, leaving 13 bases between them.

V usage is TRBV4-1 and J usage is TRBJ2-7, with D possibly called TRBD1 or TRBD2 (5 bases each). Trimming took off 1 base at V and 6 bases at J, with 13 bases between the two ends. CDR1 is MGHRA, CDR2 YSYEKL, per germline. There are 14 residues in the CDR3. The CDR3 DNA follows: TGCGCCAGCAGCCAAGTGTGGGGACCCGTCGAGCAGTACTTC. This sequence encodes CASSQVWGPVEQYF.

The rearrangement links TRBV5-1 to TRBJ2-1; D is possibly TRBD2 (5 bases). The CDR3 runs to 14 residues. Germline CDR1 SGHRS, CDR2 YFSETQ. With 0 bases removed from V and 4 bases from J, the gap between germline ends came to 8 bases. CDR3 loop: CASSLVGDYNEQFF. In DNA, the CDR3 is TGCGCCAGCAGCTTGGTCGGGGATTACAATGAGCAGTTCTTC.

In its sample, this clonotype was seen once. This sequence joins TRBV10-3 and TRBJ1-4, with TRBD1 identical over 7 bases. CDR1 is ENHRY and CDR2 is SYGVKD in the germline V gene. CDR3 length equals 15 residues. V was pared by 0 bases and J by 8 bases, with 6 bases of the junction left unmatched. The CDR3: CAISESTGNTEKLFF. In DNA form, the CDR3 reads TGTGCCATCAGTGAGTCGACAGGGAATACGGAAAAACTGTTTTTT.

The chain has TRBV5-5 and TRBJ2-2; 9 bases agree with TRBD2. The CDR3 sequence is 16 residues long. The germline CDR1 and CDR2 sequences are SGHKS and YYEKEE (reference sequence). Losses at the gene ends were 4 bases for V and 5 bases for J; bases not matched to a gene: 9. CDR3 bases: TGTGCCAGCAGCCGACTTAGCGGGAGAGGGACCGGGGAGCTGTTTTTT. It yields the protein CASSRLSGRGTGELFF.

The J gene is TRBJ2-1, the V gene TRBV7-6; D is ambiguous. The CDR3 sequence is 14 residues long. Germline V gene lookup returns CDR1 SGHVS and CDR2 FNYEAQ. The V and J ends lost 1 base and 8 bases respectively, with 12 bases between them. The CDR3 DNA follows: TGTGCCAGCAGCTTAGTCTCAGGCGACGATGAGCAGTTCTTC. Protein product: CASSLVSGDDEQFF.

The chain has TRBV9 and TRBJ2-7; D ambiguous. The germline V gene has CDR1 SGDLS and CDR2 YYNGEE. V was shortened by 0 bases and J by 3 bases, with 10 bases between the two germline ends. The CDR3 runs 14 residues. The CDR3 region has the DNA TGTGCCAGCAGCGTAGGCCGGGCTCACTACGAGCAGTACTTC. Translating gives CASSVGRAHYEQYF.

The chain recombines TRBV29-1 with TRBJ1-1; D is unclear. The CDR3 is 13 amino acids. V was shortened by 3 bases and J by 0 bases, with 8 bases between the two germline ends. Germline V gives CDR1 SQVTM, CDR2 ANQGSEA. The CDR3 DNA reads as TGCAGCGTTGAGGACGGGTTGAACACTGAAGCTTTCTTT. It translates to CSVEDGLNTEAFF.

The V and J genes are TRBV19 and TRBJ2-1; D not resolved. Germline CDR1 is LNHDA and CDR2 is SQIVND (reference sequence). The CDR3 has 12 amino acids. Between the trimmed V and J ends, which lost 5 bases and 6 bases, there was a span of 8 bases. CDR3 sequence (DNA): TGTGCCAGTAGTTACACCCCCAATGAGCAGTTCTTC. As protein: CASSYTPNEQFF.

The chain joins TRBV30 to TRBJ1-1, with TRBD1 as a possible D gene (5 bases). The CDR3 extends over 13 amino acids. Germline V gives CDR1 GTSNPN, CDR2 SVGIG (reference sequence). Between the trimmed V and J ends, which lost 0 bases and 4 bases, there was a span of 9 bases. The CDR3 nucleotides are TGTGCCTGGAGTGTAGATGACAGCACTGAAGCTTTCTTT. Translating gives CAWSVDDSTEAFF.

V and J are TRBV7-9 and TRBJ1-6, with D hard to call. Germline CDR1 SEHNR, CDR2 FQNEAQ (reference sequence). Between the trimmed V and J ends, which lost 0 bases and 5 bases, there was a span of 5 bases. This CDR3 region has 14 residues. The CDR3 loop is CASSLAGNNSPLHF. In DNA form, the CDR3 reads TGTGCCAGCAGCTTAGCAGGAAATAATTCACCCCTCCACTTT. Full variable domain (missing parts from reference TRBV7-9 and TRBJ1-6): DTGVSQNPRHKITKRGQNVTFRCDPISEHNRLYWYRQTLGQGPEFLTYFQNEAQLEKSRLLSDRFSAERPKGSFSTLEIQRTEQGDSAMYLCASSLAGNNSPLHFGNGTRLTVT.